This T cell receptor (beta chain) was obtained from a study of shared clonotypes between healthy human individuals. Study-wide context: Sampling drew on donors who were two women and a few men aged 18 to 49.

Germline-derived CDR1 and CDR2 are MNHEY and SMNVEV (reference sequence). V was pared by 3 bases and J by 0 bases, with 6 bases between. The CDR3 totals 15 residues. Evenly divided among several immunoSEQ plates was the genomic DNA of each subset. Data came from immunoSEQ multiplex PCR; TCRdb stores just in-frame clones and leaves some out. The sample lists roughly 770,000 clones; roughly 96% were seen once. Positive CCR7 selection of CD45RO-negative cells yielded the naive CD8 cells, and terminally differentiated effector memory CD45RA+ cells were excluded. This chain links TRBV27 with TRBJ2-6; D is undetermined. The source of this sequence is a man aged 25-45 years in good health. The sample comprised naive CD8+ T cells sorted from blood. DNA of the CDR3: TGTGCCAGCAGTTTCCCGCCCTCTGGGGCCAACGTCCTGACTTTC. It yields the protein CASSFPPSGANVLTF.